The rows below give T cell receptor beta chains drawn from one sample of a study of metastatic and nonmetastatic thyroid tumors. TCRdb re-clonotyped the PCR reads through MiXCR. The repertoire holds about 7,300 clones, with just under 30% as singletons. The sequencing sample was made of tumor tissue. These receptors originate from a female donor with papillary thyroid cancer or a benign thyroid nodule (not recorded which). Some clones in this sample may be carry-over from other donors' samples. The CDR3 runs from the conserved cysteine through the conserved F or W. A D gene is named only where the DNA matches it firmly. Size is omitted from some rows. Given values are once, few, many or a class for expanded clones.

TRBJ1-5,many,.,TRBV29-1,TGCAGCGTTGATAGTCCTTCCGGGCCCCAGCATTTT,CSVDSPSGPQHF
TRBJ1-1,.,.,TRBV11-2,TGTGCCAGCAGCTTAGATCCCCCCAGGGGACTGAACACTGAAGCTTTCTTT,CASSLDPPRGLNTEAFF
TRBJ1-3,large,TRBD1,TRBV6-2/TRBV6-3,TGTGCCAGCAGATACCCGGGACAGGGGAATGGAAACACCATATATTTT,CASRYPGQGNGNTIYF
TRBJ2-1,.,TRBD1,TRBV11-1,TGTGCCAGCACCAAACCGGTAGGGACAGGGGCGGACAATGAGCAGTTCTTC,CASTKPVGTGADNEQFF
TRBJ2-7,once,.,TRBV6-1,TGTGCCAGCAAAAAAATAACCGGAGGGGGTGGGGAGCAGTACTTC,CASKKITGGGGEQYF
TRBJ1-2,few,.,TRBV27,TGTGCCAGCAGTTACGGACAGCACTATGGCTACACCTTC,CASSYGQHYGYTF
TRBJ1-1,few,TRBD1,TRBV19,TGTGCCAGTAGAAACAGGGGGGCCAACACTGAAGCTTTCTTT,CASRNRGANTEAFF
TRBJ2-3,medium-sized,.,TRBV9,TGTGCCAGCAGCGTTACTAGTTCAGATACGCAGTATTTT,CASSVTSSDTQYF
TRBJ2-2,few,TRBD1,TRBV6-2/TRBV6-3,TGTGCCAGCATGGACAGGGGGCCGATGAACACCGGGGAGCTGTTTTTT,CASMDRGPMNTGELFF
TRBJ1-3,medium-sized,TRBD1,TRBV10-3,TGTGCCATCAGTGCGGGACAGGGGGCTGAAAGGTCTGGAAACACCATATATTTT,CAISAGQGAERSGNTIYF
TRBJ2-1,.,.,TRBV29-1,TGCAGCGGAAGTCCTAGGGCTGATGAGCAGTTCTTC,CSGSPRADEQFF
TRBJ2-7,medium-sized,.,TRBV6-1,TGTGCCACCCTTTCGCCGGGTAACGAGCAGTACTTC,CATLSPGNEQYF
TRBJ1-3,medium-sized,TRBD1,TRBV19,TGTGCCAGTATCGACAGGGATGTCGAAAACACCATATATTTT,CASIDRDVENTIYF
TRBJ1-2,few,TRBD1,TRBV6-1,TGCGCCAGCAGAGGGACAGGGGACTATGGCTACACCTTC,CASRGTGDYGYTF
TRBJ2-2,medium-sized,TRBD2,TRBV2,TGTGCCAGCGGGACTAGCGGGAGGGCCGTCGGGGAGCTGTTTTTT,CASGTSGRAVGELFF
TRBJ2-1,.,.,TRBV5-1,TGCGCCAGCAGCTTGGGAACCTCAAATGAGCAGTTCTTC,CASSLGTSNEQFF
TRBJ2-2,.,.,TRBV20-1,TGCAGTGCTAGAGCTCCAGCACTTCACACCGGGGAGCTGTTTTTT,CSARAPALHTGELFF
TRBJ2-1,once,TRBD2,TRBV7-3,TGTGCCAGCAGCTTAACGGGGGTAGCGGGAGTTGCCTACAATGAGCAGTTCTTC,CASSLTGVAGVAYNEQFF
TRBJ1-2,medium-sized,.,TRBV11-2,TGTGCCAGCAGCCCAGGGACATATGGCTACACCTTC,CASSPGTYGYTF
TRBJ1-2,.,.,TRBV20-1,TGCAGTGCTAGGTCCGAGCCCCCTAACTATGGCTACACCTTC,CSARSEPPNYGYTF
TRBJ2-7,.,TRBD2,TRBV12-3/TRBV12-4,TGTGCCAGCAGTTTGGGAGCGGGAACCTACGAGCAGTACTTC,CASSLGAGTYEQYF
TRBJ2-7,.,.,TRBV7-9,TGTGCCAGCAGCCCGCATACTGGGGAAATGGAGCAGTACTTC,CASSPHTGEMEQYF
TRBJ2-2,few,.,TRBV28,TGTGCCAGCAGTTTACCAGAAAAGAACACCGGGGAGCTGTTTTTT,CASSLPEKNTGELFF
TRBJ1-1,many,.,TRBV7-2,TGTGCCAGCAGCTTTTCCCGTAACACTGAGGCTTTCTTT,CASSFSRNTEAFF
TRBJ2-3,.,.,TRBV11-2,TGTGCCAGCAGCTTCTCACTGGACCCTTCTAGCACAGATACGCAGTATTTT,CASSFSLDPSSTDTQYF
TRBJ1-1,few,.,TRBV19,TGTGCCAGTAGTATATCCAGGGAAATGACTGAAGCTTTCTTT,CASSISREMTEAFF
TRBJ1-1,few,TRBD1,TRBV6-5,TGTGCCAGCAGTACTAGACAGGGGAACACTGAAGCTTTCTTT,CASSTRQGNTEAFF
TRBJ2-2,.,.,TRBV6-4,TGTGCCAGCAGTGACTCAAGGGATACCGGGGAGCTGTTTTTT,CASSDSRDTGELFF
TRBJ2-2,.,TRBD1,TRBV19,TGTGCCAGTAGTATGCAGGGGGCTGGGGAGCTGTTTTTT,CASSMQGAGELFF
TRBJ2-7,.,TRBD1,TRBV20-1,TGCAGTGCTAGAGAGCCGGGACAGGACTACGAGCAGTACTTC,CSAREPGQDYEQYF
TRBJ2-1,medium-sized,.,TRBV2,TGTGCCAGCAGTGAATCGGGCCCCCGGTCCGGTGAGCAGTTCTTC,CASSESGPRSGEQFF
TRBJ2-5,few,TRBD2,TRBV19,TGTGCCAGTAGTATCCCCGGGGGGCAAGAGACCCAGTACTTC,CASSIPGGQETQYF
TRBJ2-5,few,.,TRBV10-3,TGTGCCATCAGTGGGGTAGGTGAGACCCAGTACTTC,CAISGVGETQYF
TRBJ1-5,medium-sized,.,TRBV5-1,TGCGCCAGCAGCCCCGAAGGGTATAGCAATCAGCCCCAGCATTTT,CASSPEGYSNQPQHF
TRBJ1-1,many,.,TRBV5-6,TGTGCCAGCGGGGGAGGGGGTATGGGTATCACTGAAGCTTTCTTT,CASGGGGMGITEAFF
TRBJ2-7,.,.,TRBV7-2,TGTGCCAGCAGCTCAGAGGTAGGCGGTTACGAGCAGTACTTC,CASSSEVGGYEQYF
TRBJ1-1,medium-sized,.,TRBV10-3,TGTGCCATAACTCGGACAGAGAACACTGAAGCTTTCTTT,CAITRTENTEAFF
TRBJ1-2,.,.,TRBV11-2,TGTGCCAGCAGCTTAGAGGGAGGACAGAACTACTATGGCTACACCTTC,CASSLEGGQNYYGYTF
TRBJ2-3,medium-sized,TRBD2,TRBV5-1,TGCGCCAGCCTGCGGGGGGGGAGCACAGATACGCAGTATTTT,CASLRGGSTDTQYF
TRBJ2-7,.,TRBD2,TRBV20-1,TGCAGTGCTGACGAATCACTAGCGGGTACTTACGAGCAGTACTTC,CSADESLAGTYEQYF
TRBJ1-3,many,.,TRBV24-1,TGTGCCACCAGTGATTTGAACAGTGGAAACACCATATATTTT,CATSDLNSGNTIYF
TRBJ2-5,.,.,TRBV5-1,TGCGCCAGCAGCTTGGTCCAGTGCAGGGGGGGACAAGAGACCCAGTGCTTC,CASSLVQCRGGQETQCF
TRBJ2-7,.,.,TRBV6-2/TRBV6-3,TGTGCCAGCAGTTATGCACGGGTGGCAGGGGTTATGGAGCAGTACTTC,CASSYARVAGVMEQYF
TRBJ1-2,medium-sized,.,TRBV12-3/TRBV12-4,TGTGCCAGCAGTTTAGGTATTGTCGGTGGCTACACCTTC,CASSLGIVGGYTF
TRBJ2-7,.,TRBD1,TRBV7-2,TGTGCCAGCAGCACCCCCGACCTGGGACAGGGTTTCGCTGTCTCCTACGAGCAGTACTTC,CASSTPDLGQGFAVSYEQYF
TRBJ2-6,.,TRBD1,TRBV5-1,TGCGCCAGCAGCTTGGGGGACAGCTCTGGGGCCAACGTCCTGACTTTC,CASSLGDSSGANVLTF
TRBJ2-5,few,TRBD1,TRBV6-1,TGTGCCAGCAGTTTCCTGACAGGGGGTTTGGAGACCCAGTACTTC,CASSFLTGGLETQYF
TRBJ1-2,.,TRBD1,TRBV12-3/TRBV12-4,TGTGCCAGCAGTTTAGGAGGGGGCCCGTATGGCTACACCTTC,CASSLGGGPYGYTF
TRBJ2-1,.,TRBD2,TRBV10-1,TGCGCCAGCAGTGACGGTACTAGCGGGAGAAGGAATGAGCAGTTCTTC,CASSDGTSGRRNEQFF
TRBJ2-7,medium-sized,.,TRBV20-1,TGCAGTGCTAGCGGGGATCTGTACGAGCAGTACTTC,CSASGDLYEQYF
TRBJ2-7,.,TRBD2,TRBV7-2,TGTGCCAGCAGCTTTAAAACTAGCGGGTCCTACGAGCAGTACTTC,CASSFKTSGSYEQYF
TRBJ2-5,.,.,TRBV4-1,TGCGCCAGCAGCCGAAAAGGGAACCCTACTGGAGAGACCCAGTACTTC,CASSRKGNPTGETQYF
TRBJ2-2,.,TRBD1,TRBV9,TGTGCCAGCAGCACAGGGACAGGAAGCACTGGGGAGCTGTTTTTT,CASSTGTGSTGELFF